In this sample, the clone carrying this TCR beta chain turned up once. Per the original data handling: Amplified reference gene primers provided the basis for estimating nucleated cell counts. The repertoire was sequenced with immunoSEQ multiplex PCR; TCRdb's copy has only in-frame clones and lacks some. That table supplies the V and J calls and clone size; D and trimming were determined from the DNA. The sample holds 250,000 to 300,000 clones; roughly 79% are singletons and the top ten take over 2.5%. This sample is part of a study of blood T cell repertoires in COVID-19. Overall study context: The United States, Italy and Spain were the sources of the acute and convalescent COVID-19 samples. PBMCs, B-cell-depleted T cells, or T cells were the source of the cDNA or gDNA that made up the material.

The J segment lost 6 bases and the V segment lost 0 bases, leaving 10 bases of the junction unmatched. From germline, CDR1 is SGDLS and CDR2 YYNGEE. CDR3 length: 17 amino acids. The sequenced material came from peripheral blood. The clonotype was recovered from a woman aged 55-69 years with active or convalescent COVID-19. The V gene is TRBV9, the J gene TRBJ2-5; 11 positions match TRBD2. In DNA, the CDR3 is TGTGCCAGCAGCGTAGATTCTAGCGGGGGGCCTATGAAGACCCAGTACTTC. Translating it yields CASSVDSSGGPMKTQYF. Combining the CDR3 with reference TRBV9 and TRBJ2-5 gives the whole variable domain DSGVTQTPKHLITATGQRVTLRCSPRSGDLSVYWYQQSLDQGLQFLIQYYNGEERAKGNILERFSAQQFPDLHSELNLSSLELGDSALYFCASSVDSSGGPMKTQYFGPGTRLLVL.